The subject of this entry is one T cell receptor (beta chain). Original analysis: How many nucleated cells were present was estimated from reference gene primer amplification. Assay used: immunoSEQ multiplex PCR; TCRdb lists only in-frame clones, some missing. D and trimming were read from the DNA, whereas the V and J calls and clone size are those reported in that table. The sample comprises 130,000 to 150,000 clones, about 76% of which are singletons, and more than 6.5% rests with the top ten. This record comes from a study of blood T cell repertoires in COVID-19. As for the study in general: Samples of COVID-19 (acute and convalescent) were obtained from the United States, Italy and Spain. PBMCs, B-cell-depleted T cells, or T cells provided the cDNA or gDNA that made up the material.

This CDR3 comprises 13 residues. Germline CDR1 and CDR2: SQVTM and ANQGSEA. V lost 3 bases and J lost 4, with 12 bases in between. The gene calls are TRBV29-1 and TRBJ1-1, with TRBD1 as a possible D gene (6 bases). The specimen sequenced was peripheral blood. This clonotype was obtained from a human donor in a cohort sampled during active COVID-19. This CDR3 reads CSVENRVGTEAFF. The CDR3 DNA reads TGCAGCGTTGAGAACAGGGTAGGCACTGAAGCTTTCTTT.